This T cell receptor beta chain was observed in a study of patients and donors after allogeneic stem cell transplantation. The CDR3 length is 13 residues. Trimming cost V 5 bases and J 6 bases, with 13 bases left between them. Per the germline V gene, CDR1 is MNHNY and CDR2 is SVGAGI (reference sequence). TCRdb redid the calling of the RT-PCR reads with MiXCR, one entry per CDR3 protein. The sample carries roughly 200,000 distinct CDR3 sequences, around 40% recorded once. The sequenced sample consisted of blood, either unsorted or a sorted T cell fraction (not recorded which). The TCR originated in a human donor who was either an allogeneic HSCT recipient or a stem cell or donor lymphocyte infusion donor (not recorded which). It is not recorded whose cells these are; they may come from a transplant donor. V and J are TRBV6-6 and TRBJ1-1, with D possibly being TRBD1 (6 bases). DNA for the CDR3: TGTGCCAGCAGTACCTCACAGGGTGCTGAAGCTTTCTTT. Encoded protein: CASSTSQGAEAFF.